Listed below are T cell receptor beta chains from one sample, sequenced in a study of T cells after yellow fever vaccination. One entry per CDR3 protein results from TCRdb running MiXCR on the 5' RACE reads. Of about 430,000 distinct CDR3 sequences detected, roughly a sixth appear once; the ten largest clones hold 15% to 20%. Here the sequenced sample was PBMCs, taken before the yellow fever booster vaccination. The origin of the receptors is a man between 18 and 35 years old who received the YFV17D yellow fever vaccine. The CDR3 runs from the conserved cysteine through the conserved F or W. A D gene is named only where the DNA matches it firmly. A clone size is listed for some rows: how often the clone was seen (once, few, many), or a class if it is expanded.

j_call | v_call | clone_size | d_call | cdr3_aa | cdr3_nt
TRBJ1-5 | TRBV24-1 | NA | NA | CATSDLGQQNQPQHF | TGTGCCACCAGTGATTTAGGACAGCAGAATCAGCCCCAGCATTTT
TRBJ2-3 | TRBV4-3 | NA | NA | CASIRTGDTDTQYF | TGCGCCAGCATCCGAACAGGAGACACAGATACGCAGTATTTT
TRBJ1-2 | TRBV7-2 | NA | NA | CASRLDAHYGYTF | TGTGCCAGCCGCCTAGACGCGCACTATGGCTACACCTTC
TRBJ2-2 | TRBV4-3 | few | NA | CASSQDRLSGTGELFF | TGCGCCAGCAGCCAAGACCGTCTGTCGGGCACCGGGGAGCTGTTTTTT
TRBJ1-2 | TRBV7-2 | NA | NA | CASSLSRGAVEGYTF | TGTGCCAGCAGCTTATCCAGGGGCGCAGTAGAGGGCTACACCTTC
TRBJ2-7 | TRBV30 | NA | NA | CAWMEEGRAYEQYF | TGTGCCTGGATGGAAGAGGGCAGAGCCTACGAGCAGTACTTC
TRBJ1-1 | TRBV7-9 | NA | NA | CASSLQISTEAFF | TGTGCCAGCAGCTTACAGATCAGCACTGAAGCTTTCTTT
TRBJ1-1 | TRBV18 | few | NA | CASSPQDIREAFF | TGTGCCAGCTCACCACAAGATATAAGGGAAGCTTTCTTT
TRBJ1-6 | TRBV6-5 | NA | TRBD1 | CASRPGGTYSPLHF | TGTGCCAGCAGACCAGGGGGCACTTATTCACCCCTCCACTTT
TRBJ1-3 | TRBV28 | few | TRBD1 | CASSYHTGGSGNTIYF | TGTGCCAGCAGCTACCATACAGGGGGTTCGGGAAACACCATATATTTT
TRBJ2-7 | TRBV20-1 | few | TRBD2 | CSARDRRSGGLSSYEQYF | TGCAGTGCTAGAGATAGGCGTAGCGGGGGCCTTAGCTCCTACGAGCAGTACTTC
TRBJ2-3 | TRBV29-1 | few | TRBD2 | CSVERTSGAADTQYF | TGCAGCGTTGAAAGGACTAGCGGGGCAGCAGATACGCAGTATTTT
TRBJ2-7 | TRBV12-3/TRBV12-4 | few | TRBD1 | CASRPDRGSGEQYF | TGTGCCAGCAGACCCGACAGGGGATCGGGCGAGCAGTACTTC
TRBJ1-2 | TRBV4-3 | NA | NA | CASSQDRQAGGYTF | TGCGCCAGCAGCCAAGATCGCCAGGCTGGGGGCTACACCTTC
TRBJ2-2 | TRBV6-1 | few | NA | CASSVSPRTGAPGELFF | TGTGCCAGCAGTGTTAGCCCCCGGACGGGGGCCCCCGGGGAGCTGTTTTTT
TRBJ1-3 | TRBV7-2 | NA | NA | CASSPKFGNTIYF | TGTGCCAGCAGTCCAAAATTTGGAAACACCATATATTTT
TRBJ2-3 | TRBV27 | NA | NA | CASRPTRPGEDTQYF | TGTGCCAGCAGACCCACGCGACCGGGCGAGGATACGCAGTATTTT
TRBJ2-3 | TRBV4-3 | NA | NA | CASSQDRTLGDTQYF | TGCGCCAGCAGCCAAGATAGGACGCTGGGAGATACGCAGTATTTT
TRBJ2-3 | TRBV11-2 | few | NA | CASSLGPEIAGDTQYF | TGTGCCAGCAGCTTAGGACCCGAGATAGCCGGAGATACGCAGTATTTT
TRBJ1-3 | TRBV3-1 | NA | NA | CASSPTVSGNTIYF | TGTGCCAGCAGCCCTACAGTCTCTGGAAACACCATATATTTT
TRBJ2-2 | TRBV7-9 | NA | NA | CAGKTVAGELFF | TGTGCCGGAAAGACAGTGGCCGGGGAGCTGTTTTTT
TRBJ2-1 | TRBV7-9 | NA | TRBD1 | CASSLGTGGNNEQFF | TGTGCCAGCAGCCTCGGGACAGGGGGTAACAATGAGCAGTTCTTC
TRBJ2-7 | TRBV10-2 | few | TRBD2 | CATADTSGGPYEQYF | TGCGCCACAGCGGACACTAGCGGGGGCCCCTACGAGCAGTACTTC
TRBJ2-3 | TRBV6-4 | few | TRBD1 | CASRLQGASDTQYF | TGTGCCAGCAGGCTACAGGGGGCCTCAGATACGCAGTATTTT
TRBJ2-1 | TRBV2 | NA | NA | CASSYEDRNEQFF | TGTGCCAGCAGTTACGAAGATAGGAATGAGCAGTTCTTC
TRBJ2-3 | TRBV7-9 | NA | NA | CASSLLGGPDTQYF | TGTGCCAGCAGCTTACTCGGGGGTCCAGATACGCAGTATTTT
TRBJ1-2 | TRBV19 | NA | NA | CASSKTSSRGYGYTF | TGTGCCAGTAGTAAGACCAGTAGCCGCGGCTATGGCTACACCTTC
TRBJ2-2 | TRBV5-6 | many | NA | CASSLESGELFF | TGTGCCAGCAGCTTGGAATCCGGGGAGCTGTTTTTT
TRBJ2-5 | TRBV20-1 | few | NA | CSARWQGMETQYF | TGCAGTGCTAGATGGCAGGGTATGGAGACCCAGTACTTC
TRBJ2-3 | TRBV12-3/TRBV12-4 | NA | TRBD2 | CASSSGLAGATDTQYF | TGTGCCAGCAGCTCCGGACTAGCGGGTGCCACAGATACGCAGTATTTT
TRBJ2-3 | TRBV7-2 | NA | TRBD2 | CASSPLGGADTQYF | TGTGCCAGCAGCCCTCTCGGGGGGGCAGATACGCAGTATTTT